This T cell receptor (beta chain) was captured by sequencing in a study of control samples from healthy donors and cancer patients. The CDR3 spans 16 residues. The germline V gene encodes CDR1 LGHDT and CDR2 YNNKEL (reference sequence). The junction had 8 bases not matched to a gene; V was cut back by 4 bases and J by 3 bases. Method: immunoSEQ multiplex PCR; TCRdb's copy keeps in-frame clones and lacks some. The table includes approximately 140,000 clones, about 90% detected once. The chain employs TRBV3-1 (or the pseudogene TRBV3-2) and TRBJ2-3, with 9 bases lining up with TRBD1. Sample: blood. This clonotype was obtained from a man aged 18 to 29 in good health. CDR3 sequence: CASSLQGAEWTDTQYF. CDR3 coding DNA: TGTGCCAGCAGCCTACAGGGGGCAGAGTGGACAGATACGCAGTATTTT.